The 29 T cell receptor beta chains below were found in one sample sequenced in a study of read filtering for tumor transcriptome and immune sequencing. The library was built from 400 ng RNA with molecular barcoded adaptors for alpha/delta and beta/gamma chains. TCRdb fed the reads into MiXCR, producing one record per CDR3 protein. The table shows 85,000 or so distinct CDR3 sequences, with 10% to 15% occurring only once. The source material was a population of CD138-negative cells sorted from bone marrow. The origin of the receptors is a donor at least 40 years old with multiple myeloma.

Many counts were recorded for this clonotype. Written as DNA, the CDR3 is TGTGCCAGCTCACCATATACCGGAGACTCTGGGGCCAACGTCCTGACTTTC. Translation gives CASSPYTGDSGANVLTF. The rearrangement links TRBV18 to TRBJ2-6, with D unresolved. The CDR3 contains 17 residues. Germline values: CDR1 KGHSH, CDR2 LQKENI. V was shortened by 2 bases and J by 0 bases, with 11 bases between the two germline ends.

This clonotype appeared many times. The chain uses TRBV28 and TRBJ1-5; no clear D. Germline V CDR1 and CDR2: MDHEN, SYDVKM. The CDR3 length is 12 residues. V lost 5 bases and J 4 bases, leaving 6 bases between the germline ends. In nucleotides, the CDR3 is TGTGCCAGCAGTGTCAGGAATCAGCCCCAGCATTTT. Residues: CASSVRNQPQHF.

This clonotype was detected ten times or more. An end of the junction does not agree with germline; a read error may underlie this. The rearrangement links TRBV5-1 to TRBJ2-7; 9 bases fit TRBD1. There are 12 residues in the CDR3. Germline CDR1 and CDR2: SGHRS and YFSETQ. The CDR3 is CASSSTGTGMRF. The CDR3 bases are TGCGCCAGCAGCTCTACCGGGACAGGGATGCGCTTC.

V and J are TRBV2 and TRBJ2-3; possibly TRBD2 for D (6 bases). Deletions cut 7 bases from V and 5 bases from J, with 7 bases between. The germline gives CDR1 SNHLY, CDR2 FYNNEI. This CDR3 spans 11 amino acids. CDR3 loop: CASTGGDTQYF. CDR3 nucleotide sequence: TGTGCCAGCACCGGGGGAGATACGCAGTATTTT.

This clonotype occurred a few times. The genes are TRBV20-1 and TRBJ2-3, with D tentatively TRBD2 (5 bases). The V and J ends lost 6 bases and 1 base respectively, with 17 bases between them. Germline lookup yields CDR1 DFQATT and CDR2 SNEGSKA (reference sequence). The length of the CDR3 is 15 residues. The CDR3 here is CSASWRLYGTDTQYF. CDR3 sequence (DNA): TGCAGTGCAAGTTGGAGGCTTTATGGCACAGATACGCAGTATTTT.

This clonotype was detected many times. The CDR3 carries no conserved terminal phenylalanine or tryptophan, so it likely arises from a read error. This chain uses TRBV7-9 with TRBJ2-1; 8 bases align to TRBD2. The CDR3 has 14 residues. Germline trimming cut 5 bases from V and 6 bases from J; bases unmatched to any gene: 6. Germline CDR1 and CDR2: SEHNR and FQNEAQ (reference sequence). Here the CDR3 DNA reads TGTGCCAGCAGCGAGAGCGGGAGTGCCAATGAGCAGTTCTAC. Translation: CASSESGSANEQFY.

This clonotype was detected only a few times. This may come from a read error, since a much larger clone is one base off. This chain connects TRBV11-1 to TRBJ2-7; TRBD2 agrees at 7 bases. The germline CDR1 and CDR2 sequences are SGHAT and FQDESV (reference sequence). The CDR3 extends over 13 amino acids. The CDR3 sequence: CASSLGLAHEQHF. CDR3 sequence (DNA): TGTGCCAGCAGCTTAGGACTAGCCCACGAGCAGCACTTC.

This clonotype was detected ten times or more. The chain is built from TRBV20-1 and TRBJ2-7; D uncertain. The germline V and J ends were trimmed by 4 bases and 2 bases, with 12 bases remaining between them. The CDR3 has 13 residues. Germline V lookup: CDR1 DFQATT, CDR2 SNEGSKA (reference sequence). CDR3 residues: CSATTAVTYEQYF. Written as DNA, the CDR3 is TGCAGTGCTACCACGGCAGTTACCTACGAGCAGTACTTC.

This clonotype appeared many times. V usage is TRBV12-3 or TRBV12-4 and J usage is TRBJ2-7; 7 nucleotides match TRBD2. V dropped 2 bases and J dropped 2; count of bases not matched to a gene: 6. The CDR3 totals 15 residues. The CDR3 spells CASSLRSSGPYEQYF. The CDR3 DNA sequence: TGTGCCAGCAGTTTAAGGTCTAGCGGTCCCTACGAGCAGTACTTC.

This clonotype was detected ten times or more. This chain uses TRBV5-1 with TRBJ2-3; 7 nucleotides match TRBD1. V lost 4 bases to trimming and J lost 4 bases; unmatched junction nucleotides: 6. Germline CDR1 is SGHRS and CDR2 is YFSETQ. The CDR3 has 14 residues. Written as DNA, the CDR3 is TGCGCCAGCAGCGCTGACAGGGCGTCAGATACGCAGTATTTT. Residues: CASSADRASDTQYF.

This clonotype was seen ten or more times. The chain is built from TRBV29-1 and TRBJ2-2, with D perhaps TRBD1 (6 bases). Between the trimmed V and J ends, which lost 7 bases and 2 bases, there was a span of 11 bases. This CDR3 has 13 amino acids. Looked up from germline, CDR1 is SQVTM and CDR2 is ANQGSEA. The CDR3 nucleotides are TGCAGCGGGACAGAGAGCAACACCGGGGAGCTGTTTTTT. It specifies CSGTESNTGELFF.

Many counts were recorded for this clonotype. The gene calls are TRBV3-1 and TRBJ2-1; the match to TRBD2 covers 7 bases. This CDR3 has 14 residues. The trim removed 1 base at V and 7 bases at J, leaving 4 bases unmatched. Germline lookup yields CDR1 LGHDT and CDR2 YNNKEL (reference sequence). CDR3 sequence (DNA): TGTGCCAGCAGCCAAGCGGGACTACCGAATGAGCAGTTCTTC. It codes for CASSQAGLPNEQFF.

This clonotype has more than one count but fewer than ten. A junction end diverges from the germline sequence, so it may reflect a read error. The chain links TRBV29-1 to TRBJ2-5, with 16 bases that match TRBD2. Germline-derived CDR1 and CDR2 are SQVTM and ANQGSEA. This CDR3 is built from 13 residues. The CDR3 DNA reads as TGCAGCGCGGGACTAGCGGGAGGGGAGACCCAGCACTTC. Amino acids: CSAGLAGGETQHF. The full variable domain, its missing parts supplied by reference TRBV29-1 and TRBJ2-5, is SAVISQKPSRDICQRGTSLTIQCQVDSQVTMMFWYRQQPGQSLTLIATANQGSEATYESGFVIDKFPISRPNLTFSTLTVSNMSPEDSSIYLCSAGLAGGETQHFGPGTRLLVL.

This clonotype was detected many times. The chain recombines TRBV20-1 with TRBJ2-7, with D perhaps given as TRBD1 or TRBD2 (5 bases each). With 1 base removed from V and 0 bases from J, the gap between germline ends came to 10 bases. CDR1 and CDR2 (germline): DFQATT, SNEGSKA (reference sequence). The CDR3 covers 14 residues. The CDR3 sequence: CSARGDPLSYEQYF. CDR3 nucleotides: TGCAGTGCTAGAGGGGACCCTCTCTCCTACGAGCAGTACTTC.

This clonotype showed up many times. V is TRBV7-9 and J is TRBJ2-2; no clear D. The CDR3 runs to 15 residues. Deletions cut 0 bases from V and 0 bases from J, with 5 bases between. Per the germline V gene, CDR1 is SEHNR and CDR2 is FQNEAQ (reference sequence). CDR3 DNA: TGTGCCAGCAGCTTAGCGTCGACGAACACCGGGGAGCTGTTTTTT. It specifies CASSLASTNTGELFF.

Many counts were recorded for this clonotype. The chain uses TRBV2 and TRBJ2-5, with D possibly matching TRBD2 (6 bases). V shed 5 bases and J shed 5 bases, with 18 bases lying between them. The CDR3 is made up of 15 amino acids. Germline values: CDR1 SNHLY, CDR2 FYNNEI. DNA of the CDR3: TGTGCCAGCAGTCGAATTACTAGCCGGGGCGAGACCCAGTACTTC. Translating gives CASSRITSRGETQYF.

This clonotype was observed at least ten times. The rearrangement links TRBV20-1 to TRBJ1-2, with D unresolved. The CDR3 runs 14 residues. V shed 6 bases and J shed 4 bases, with 18 bases lying between them. In germline, CDR1 is DFQATT, CDR2 SNEGSKA (reference sequence). CDR3 DNA sequence: TGCAGTGCCGTAGGCGGAGTGAACTCCTATGGCTACACCTTC. Protein: CSAVGGVNSYGYTF.

This clonotype was found a few times. The rearrangement joins TRBV20-1 to TRBJ2-7; 7 nucleotides line up with TRBD1. V lost 6 bases and J lost 5; bases outside the gene matches: 13. The CDR3 length is 14 residues. Per germline, CDR1 DFQATT and CDR2 SNEGSKA (reference sequence). The CDR3 sequence: CSANYLQGVNEQYF. CDR3 nucleotides: TGCAGTGCCAACTACCTCCAGGGGGTCAACGAGCAGTACTTC.

This clonotype was recorded at least ten times. The chain is built from TRBV9 and TRBJ2-5; 9 bases match TRBD1. The CDR3 spans 14 residues. V lost 5 bases to trimming and J lost 4 bases; unmatched junction nucleotides: 6. Per germline, CDR1 SGDLS and CDR2 YYNGEE. The CDR3 DNA is TGTGCCAGCAGTGAGGACAGGGGAGCAGAGACCCAGTACTTC. Protein product: CASSEDRGAETQYF.

This clonotype was found a few times. The J gene is TRBJ2-1, the V gene TRBV5-1; 8 bases match TRBD2. The germline gives CDR1 SGHRS, CDR2 YFSETQ. J was trimmed by 4 bases and V by 0 bases; bases with no gene match: 6. CDR3 length: 16 amino acids. The CDR3 bases are TGCGCCAGCAGCTTGGAGGCTAGCGGGCTATACAATGAGCAGTTCTTC. Its translation: CASSLEASGLYNEQFF.

Remarks on this clonotype: This may come from a read error, since a much larger clone is one base off. This chain connects TRBV29-1 to TRBJ2-5; 7 nucleotides agree with TRBD2. The CDR3 runs to 12 residues. The germline V gene encodes CDR1 SQVTM and CDR2 ANQGSEA. The V and J ends lost 7 bases and 7 bases, in that order; junction bases with no gene match: 9. The CDR3 loop is CSGGGMAGTQYF. The CDR3 region has the DNA TGCAGCGGGGGGGGGATGGCAGGGACCCAGTACTTC.

In its sample, this clonotype was seen many times. V is TRBV29-1 and J is TRBJ2-2, with TRBD1 identical over 11 bases. The CDR3 has 15 amino acids. Per germline, CDR1 SQVTM and CDR2 ANQGSEA. The V segment lost 6 bases and the J segment 5 bases; nucleotides outside the gene matches: 8. In DNA, the CDR3 is TGCAGCGTGATTTGGACAGGGGGCAGGACCGGGGAGCTGTTTTTT. It is translated as CSVIWTGGRTGELFF.

The genes are TRBV28 and TRBJ1-1; tentative D call: TRBD1 (6 bases). The germline gives CDR1 MDHEN, CDR2 SYDVKM. V was shortened by 1 base and J by 0 bases, with 18 bases between the two germline ends. The CDR3 has 18 residues. CDR3 nucleotides: TGTGCCAGCAGTTTATTAAACGGAAGGGGGGGGGTGAACACTGAAGCTTTCTTT. Translated: CASSLLNGRGGVNTEAFF.

This clonotype was detected ten times or more. The chain joins TRBV29-1 to TRBJ2-3; D unresolved. Trimming removed 1 base from V and 4 bases from J, with 3 bases in between. The CDR3 covers 11 residues. Germline V CDR1 and CDR2: SQVTM, ANQGSEA. The CDR3 here is CSVEGSDTQYF. The CDR3 region has the DNA TGCAGCGTTGAAGGATCAGATACGCAGTATTTT.

Worth noting for this clonotype: This may stem from a read error, because a much larger clone lies one nucleotide away. It is likely a read error, because the conserved phenylalanine at the end of the CDR3 is missing. This rearrangement joins TRBV11-2 to TRBJ2-7, with no clear D. The ends were cut back, 7 bases at V and 6 bases at J, with 19 bases in the middle. This CDR3 has 14 amino acids. Germline V gene data show CDR1 as SGHAT and CDR2 as FQNNGV. The CDR3 sequence is CASTRGLLPPEQYL. The CDR3, as DNA: TGTGCCAGCACCCGTGGGCTCCTCCCCCCCGAGCAGTACCTC.

As for this clonotype: A much larger clone is a single base away; this may be a read error. The CDR3 DNA is TGCAGCTCACGAGACAGTGGGGATGGGCAGTTCTTC. Translated: CSSRDSGDGQFF. The V gene is TRBV29-1, the J gene TRBJ2-1, with D perhaps TRBD1 (5 bases). V gave up 8 bases and J gave up 12 bases, with 20 bases separating them. Germline CDR1 SQVTM, CDR2 ANQGSEA. CDR3 length: 12 amino acids.

In its sample, this clonotype was seen many times. This chain's CDR3 is CSARRDLDNSPLHF. CDR3 DNA sequence: TGCAGTGCCCGCCGGGACTTGGATAATTCACCCCTCCACTTT. The genes are TRBV20-1 and TRBJ1-6; D is possibly TRBD1 (5 bases). The CDR3 is made up of 14 amino acids. From germline, CDR1 is DFQATT and CDR2 SNEGSKA (reference sequence). The germline V and J ends were trimmed by 6 bases and 5 bases, with 14 bases remaining between them.

This clonotype was seen many times. Written as DNA, the CDR3 is TGCGCCAGCAGCTTGGCCCCCAATACAGGGGGCATGACTGAAGCTTTCTTT. It translates to CASSLAPNTGGMTEAFF. The chain combines TRBV5-1 with TRBJ1-1; 9 nucleotides line up with TRBD1. Germline CDR1 is SGHRS and CDR2 is YFSETQ. With V trimmed by 0 bases and J by 5 bases, 11 bases remained unmatched. CDR3 length equals 17 residues.

The gene calls are TRBV19 and TRBJ2-7; perhaps TRBD2 as D (5 bases). Trimming took 1 base from V and 6 from J, leaving 13 bases between them. The germline gives CDR1 LNHDA, CDR2 SQIVND (reference sequence). This CDR3 has 14 amino acids. CDR3 sequence reads: CASSIVAFSREQYF. CDR3 DNA: TGTGCCAGTAGTATAGTAGCGTTCTCTCGCGAGCAGTACTTC.